Each of the 6 T cell receptor beta chains below was sequenced from the same sample in a study of blood T cell repertoires in COVID-19. Assay used: immunoSEQ multiplex PCR; TCRdb lists only in-frame clones, some missing. The repertoire holds approximately 140,000 clones, with approximately 88% as singletons. Material for sequencing was peripheral blood. Receptors originate from a man aged 65 to 79 with acute or convalescent COVID-19.

V and J are TRBV2 and TRBJ2-2; 7 bases map to TRBD1. CDR3 length: 16 residues. The trim removed 7 bases at V and 0 bases at J, leaving 8 bases unmatched. The germline CDR1 and CDR2 sequences are SNHLY and FYNNEI. The CDR3 DNA follows: TGTGCCAGCAAGGGGGCAGGGGACGCGAACACCGGGGAGCTGTTTTTT. This translates into CASKGAGDANTGELFF.

This chain joins TRBV5-1 and TRBJ1-5; a weak D match, TRBD1 (6 bases). Germline V gene lookup returns CDR1 SGHRS and CDR2 YFSETQ. This CDR3 has 14 residues. V lost 3 bases and J lost 2, with 9 bases in between. CDR3 DNA: TGCGCCAGCAGCTCACAGGGTGGCAATCAGCCCCAGCATTTT. The encoded protein is CASSSQGGNQPQHF.

About this clone itself: The junction does not match germline at one end; this may be a read error. The chain links TRBV11-2 to TRBJ2-7; D call uncertain. This CDR3 has 18 amino acids. Germline V gives CDR1 SGHAT, CDR2 FQNNGV. The CDR3 region has the DNA TGTGCCAGCAGCATAGACGCGTTGGGCGACCTCAGGCCCTACGAGCAGTACTTC. This encodes CASSIDALGDLRPYEQYF.

A few counts support this clone. The chain recombines TRBV7-2 with TRBJ1-5; D gene ambiguous. The V gene lost 3 bases and the J gene lost 6 bases, with 15 bases spanning the gap. The germline gives CDR1 SGHTA, CDR2 FQGNSA. CDR3 length: 15 amino acids. DNA for the CDR3: TGTGCCAGCAGCTTCGGGGTGGGAGCGGGTCAGCCCCAGCATTTT. Protein product: CASSFGVGAGQPQHF.

The V call is TRBV5-1, the J call TRBJ1-2; a possible D gene is TRBD1 (5 bases). Deletions cut 0 bases from V and 5 bases from J, with 8 bases between. Germline V CDR1 and CDR2: SGHRS, YFSETQ. The CDR3 length is 13 residues. The CDR3 reads CASSLDRYYGYTF. CDR3 bases: TGCGCCAGCAGCTTGGACAGGTATTATGGCTACACCTTC.

The chain uses TRBV4-2 and TRBJ2-7; unclear D gene. V lost 0 bases and J 11 bases, leaving 14 bases between the germline ends. The CDR3 covers 13 residues. Germline assignment: CDR1 LGHNA and CDR2 YNFKEQ. DNA of the CDR3: TGTGCCAGCAGCCAAGAGAAGATGGGCAGAGAGTACTTC. Residues: CASSQEKMGREYF.